The T cell receptor beta chain described here comes from a study of Graves' ophthalmopathy and Graves' hyperthyroidism. Study-wide background: Stable hyperthyroid donors showed no ophthalmopathy during 18 months follow-up. Study-wide findings and caveats: Most expanded clonotypes in thyroid above 0.001 frequency also showed up in blood.

Each hyperthyroidism patient was newly diagnosed, with under 2 months' duration, and aged 18 to 65. Other autoimmune diseases, uncontrolled infections, pregnancy or lactation ruled patients out of participation. CDR1 is SGHRS and CDR2 is YFSETQ in the germline V gene. With 2 bases clipped from V and 0 bases from J, the junction kept 18 bases outside the gene matches. This CDR3 has 20 amino acids. This clonotype was detected only a few times. Its antigen is unknown. Scientists amplified the TCR beta CDR3 regions from RNA transcripts. Second-round multiplex PCR came after a first-round RT-PCR that employed HTBI primers. Using its own MiXCR run on the multiplex PCR reads, TCRdb lists one record per CDR3 protein. The sample includes over a million distinct CDR3 sequences, 35% to 40% seen only once; the top ten take over 8.5%.

This receptor was obtained from an adult man with Graves' hyperthyroidism. The sample comprised peripheral blood or thyroid tissue (not recorded which). The gene calls are TRBV5-1 and TRBJ1-1, with 8 bases lining up with TRBD1. CDR3 residues: CASSFRGQGAHGPMNTEAFF. The CDR3 DNA sequence: TGCGCCAGCAGCTTTCGCGGTCAGGGGGCGCACGGTCCTATGAACACTGAAGCTTTCTTT.